The sequence of this T cell receptor (beta chain) was determined in a study of graft-versus-host responses after intestinal transplantation. Across the study: Recipients got multivisceral, liver-intestinal, or isolated intestinal transplants. Recipients across the board were started on anti-thymocyte globulin induction, then kept on tacrolimus and steroids for around three years.

This CDR3 is built from 15 residues. V lost 2 bases, J lost 5 bases, and 2 bases stayed unmatched. Looked up from germline, CDR1 is SGHRS and CDR2 is YFSETQ. General study points: Some patients had graft-donor T cell macrochimerism. In their allografts, the ratios of graft-versus-host to host-versus-graft T cell clones were high. Recipient bone marrow held GvH clones, some seen earlier in ileum or blood.

Intraepithelial lymphocytes and lamina propria lymphocytes were released through processing of graft tissue. Assay used: immunoSEQ multiplex PCR; TCRdb lists only in-frame clones, some missing. The profile covers some 15,000 clones, with 74% appearing a single time and around 3.3% taken by the ten largest. Comment on this clone: Its antigen remains unidentified.

The chain combines TRBV5-1 with TRBJ2-1; TRBD2 aligns across 12 bases. This clonotype originated in a human patient who received an intestinal transplant, so some T cells may come from the graft donor. Sample: ileum tissue, taken 14 days after transplant. CDR3 protein: CASSLLAGGNNEQFF. The CDR3 DNA follows: TGCGCCAGCAGCTTACTAGCGGGGGGCAACAATGAGCAGTTCTTC.